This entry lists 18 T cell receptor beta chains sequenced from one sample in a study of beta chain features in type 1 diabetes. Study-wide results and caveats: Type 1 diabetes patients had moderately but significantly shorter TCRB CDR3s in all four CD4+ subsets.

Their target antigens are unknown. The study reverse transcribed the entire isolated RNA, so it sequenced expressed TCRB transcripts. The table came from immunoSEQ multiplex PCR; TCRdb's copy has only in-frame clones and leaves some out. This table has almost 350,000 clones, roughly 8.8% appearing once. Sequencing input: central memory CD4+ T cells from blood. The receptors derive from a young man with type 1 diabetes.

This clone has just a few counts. As DNA, the CDR3 is TGTGCCAGCAATCGACTAGCGGGGGGAGGTTCAGGCACAGATACGCAGTATTTT. Amino acid sequence: CASNRLAGGGSGTDTQYF. This rearrangement joins TRBV11-2 to TRBJ2-3; 13 bases are shared with TRBD2. The germline V gene encodes CDR1 SGHAT and CDR2 FQNNGV. With V trimmed by 7 bases and J by 1 base, 11 bases remained unmatched. There are 18 residues in the CDR3.

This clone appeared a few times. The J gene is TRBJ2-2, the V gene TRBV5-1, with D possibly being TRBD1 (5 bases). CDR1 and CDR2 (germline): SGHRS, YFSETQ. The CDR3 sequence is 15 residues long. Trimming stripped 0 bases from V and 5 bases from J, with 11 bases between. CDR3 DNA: TGCGCCAGCAGCTTGGAGGCCAGGGAAACCGGGGAGCTGTTTTTT. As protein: CASSLEARETGELFF.

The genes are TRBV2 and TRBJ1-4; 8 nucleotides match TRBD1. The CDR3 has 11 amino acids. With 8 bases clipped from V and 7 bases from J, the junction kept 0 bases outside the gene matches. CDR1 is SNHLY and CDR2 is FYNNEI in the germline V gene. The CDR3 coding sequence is TGTGCCAGCGACAGGGGTGAAAAACTGTTTTTT. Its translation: CASDRGEKLFF. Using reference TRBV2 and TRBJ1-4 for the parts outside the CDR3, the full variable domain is EPEVTQTPSHQVTQMGQEVILRCVPISNHLYFYWYRQILGQKVEFLVSFYNNEISEKSEIFDDQFSVERPDGSNFTLKIRSTKLEDSAMYFCASDRGEKLFFGSGTQLSVL.

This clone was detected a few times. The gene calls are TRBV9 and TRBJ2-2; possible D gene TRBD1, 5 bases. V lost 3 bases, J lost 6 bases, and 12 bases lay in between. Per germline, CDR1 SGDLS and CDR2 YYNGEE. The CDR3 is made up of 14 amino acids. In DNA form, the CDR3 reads TGTGCCAGCAGCGCCCAGGGAAAGGCCGGGGAGCTGTTTTTT. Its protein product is CASSAQGKAGELFF.

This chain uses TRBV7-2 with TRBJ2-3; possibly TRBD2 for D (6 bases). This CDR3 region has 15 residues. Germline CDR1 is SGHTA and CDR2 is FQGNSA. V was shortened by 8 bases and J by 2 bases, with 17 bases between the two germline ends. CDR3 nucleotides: TGTGCCAGCGGTTCTCGTGGGGGGTCCACAGATACGCAGTATTTT. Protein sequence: CASGSRGGSTDTQYF.

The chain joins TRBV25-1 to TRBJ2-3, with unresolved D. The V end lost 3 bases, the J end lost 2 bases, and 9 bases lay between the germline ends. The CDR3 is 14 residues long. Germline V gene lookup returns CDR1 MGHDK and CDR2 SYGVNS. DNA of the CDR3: TGTGCCAGCAGTGAGGGATCGTTCACAGATACGCAGTATTTT. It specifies CASSEGSFTDTQYF. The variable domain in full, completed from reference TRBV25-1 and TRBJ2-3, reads EADIYQTPRYLVIGTGKKITLECSQTMGHDKMYWYQQDPGMELHLIHYSYGVNSTEKGDLSSESTVSRIRTEHFPLTLESARPSHTSQYLCASSEGSFTDTQYFGPGTRLTVL.

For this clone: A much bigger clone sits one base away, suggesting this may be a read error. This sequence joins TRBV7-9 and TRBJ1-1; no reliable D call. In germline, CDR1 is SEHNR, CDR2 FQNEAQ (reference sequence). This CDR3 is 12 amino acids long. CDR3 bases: TGTGCCAACAGCTTAGACGTCCCTGAAGCTTTCTTT. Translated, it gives CANSLDVPEAFF. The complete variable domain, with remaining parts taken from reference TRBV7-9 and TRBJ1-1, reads DTGVSQNPRHKITKRGQNVTFRCDPISEHNRLYWYRQTLGQGPEFLTYFQNEAQLEKSRLLSDRFSAERPKGSFSTLEIQRTEQGDSAMYLCANSLDVPEAFFGQGTRLTVV.

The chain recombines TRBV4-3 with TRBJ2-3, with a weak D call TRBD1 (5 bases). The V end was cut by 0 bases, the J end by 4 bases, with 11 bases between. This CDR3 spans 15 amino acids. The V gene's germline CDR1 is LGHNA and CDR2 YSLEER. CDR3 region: CASSQDKGPADTQYF. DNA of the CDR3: TGCGCCAGCAGCCAAGATAAGGGGCCAGCAGATACGCAGTATTTT.

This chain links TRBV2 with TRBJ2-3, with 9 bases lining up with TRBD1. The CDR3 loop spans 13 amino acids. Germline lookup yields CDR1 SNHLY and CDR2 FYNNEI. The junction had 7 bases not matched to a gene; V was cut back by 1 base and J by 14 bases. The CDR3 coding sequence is TGTGCCAGCAGTGAAGTCCGGACAGGGGAATGGTATTTT. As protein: CASSEVRTGEWYF.

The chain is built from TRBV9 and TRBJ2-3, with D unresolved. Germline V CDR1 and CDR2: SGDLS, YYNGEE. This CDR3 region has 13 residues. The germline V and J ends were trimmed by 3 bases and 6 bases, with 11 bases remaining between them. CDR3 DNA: TGTGCCAGCAGCGCCGTCCTCAGCGATACGCAGTATTTT. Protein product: CASSAVLSDTQYF. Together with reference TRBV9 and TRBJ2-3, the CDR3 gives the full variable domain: DSGVTQTPKHLITATGQRVTLRCSPRSGDLSVYWYQQSLDQGLQFLIQYYNGEERAKGNILERFSAQQFPDLHSELNLSSLELGDSALYFCASSAVLSDTQYFGPGTRLTVL.

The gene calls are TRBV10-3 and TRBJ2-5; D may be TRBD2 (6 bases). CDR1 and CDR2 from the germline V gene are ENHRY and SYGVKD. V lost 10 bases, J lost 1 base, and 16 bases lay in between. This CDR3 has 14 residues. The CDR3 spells CASGARTTQETQYF. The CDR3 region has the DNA TGTGCCAGCGGGGCCAGGACCACCCAAGAGACCCAGTACTTC.

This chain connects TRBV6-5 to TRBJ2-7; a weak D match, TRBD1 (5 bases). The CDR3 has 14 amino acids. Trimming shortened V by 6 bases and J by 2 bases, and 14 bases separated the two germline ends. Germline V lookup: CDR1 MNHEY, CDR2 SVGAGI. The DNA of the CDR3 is TGTGCCAGCAGGGCTCCAACAGGACCCTACGAGCAGTACTTC. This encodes CASRAPTGPYEQYF.

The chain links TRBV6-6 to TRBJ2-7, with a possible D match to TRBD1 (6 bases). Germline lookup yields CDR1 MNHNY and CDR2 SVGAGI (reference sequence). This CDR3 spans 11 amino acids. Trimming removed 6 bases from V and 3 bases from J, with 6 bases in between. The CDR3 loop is CASRTGYEQYF. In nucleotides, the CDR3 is TGTGCCAGCAGGACAGGCTACGAGCAGTACTTC.

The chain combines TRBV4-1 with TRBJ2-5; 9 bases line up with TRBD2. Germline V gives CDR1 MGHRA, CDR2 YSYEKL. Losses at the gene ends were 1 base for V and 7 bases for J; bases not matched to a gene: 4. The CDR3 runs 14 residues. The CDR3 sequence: CASSQGGTSLTQYF. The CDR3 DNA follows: TGCGCCAGCAGCCAAGGGGGGACTAGCCTGACCCAGTACTTC.

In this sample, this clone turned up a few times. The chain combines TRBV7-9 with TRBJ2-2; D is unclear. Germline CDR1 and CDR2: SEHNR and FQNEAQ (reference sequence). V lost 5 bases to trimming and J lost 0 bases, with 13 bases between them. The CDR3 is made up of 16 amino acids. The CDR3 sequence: CASSPRRDPNTGELFF. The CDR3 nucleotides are TGTGCCAGCAGCCCCCGACGAGATCCGAACACCGGGGAGCTGTTTTTT.

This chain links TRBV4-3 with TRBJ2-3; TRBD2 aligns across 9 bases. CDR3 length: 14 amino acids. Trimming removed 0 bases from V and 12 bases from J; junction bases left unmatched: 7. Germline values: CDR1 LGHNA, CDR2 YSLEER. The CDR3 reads CASSQDQRGASQYF. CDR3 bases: TGCGCCAGCAGCCAAGACCAGCGGGGGGCTTCTCAGTATTTT.

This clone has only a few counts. The CDR3 DNA reads TGTGCCAGCACGGACCGGGACAGTTCCTACGAGCAGTACTTC. Its translation is CASTDRDSSYEQYF. This rearrangement joins TRBV2 to TRBJ2-7, with TRBD1 identical over 7 bases. This CDR3 spans 14 amino acids. Germline V CDR1 and CDR2: SNHLY, FYNNEI. J lost 1 base, V lost 7 bases, and 7 bases had no gene match.

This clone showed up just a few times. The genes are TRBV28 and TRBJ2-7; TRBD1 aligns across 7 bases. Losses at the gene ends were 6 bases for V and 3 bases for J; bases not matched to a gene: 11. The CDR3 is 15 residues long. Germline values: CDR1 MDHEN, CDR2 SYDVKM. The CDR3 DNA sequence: TGTGCCAGCAGACCCGCCGGGACAGATCTCTACGAGCAGTACTTC. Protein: CASRPAGTDLYEQYF.